This T cell receptor (beta chain) emerged from a study of cytomegalovirus exposure and HLA in healthy donors. A remark on this clone: Its target is not known.

The study's findings and limits: Analysis performed later showed TCR beta chains linked to HLA being more clonally expanded than equally common others. Earlier results showed most TCR beta V segments being productive about 90% or about 30% of the time.

PCR was performed using 60 Vbeta and 13 Jbeta primers. Measured with immunoSEQ multiplex PCR; TCRdb has only the in-frame clones, and not every one. Of about 160,000 clones in the sample, 65% to 80% were seen once. V gave up 4 bases and J gave up 6 bases, with 13 bases separating them. The CDR3 is made up of 14 amino acids. Germline V lookup: CDR1 MGHRA, CDR2 YSYEKL. The clonotype was recovered from a woman in her forties or fifties in good health and CMV-seropositive. Sequencing was carried out using PBMCs. The rearrangement links TRBV4-1 to TRBJ1-5; D not certain. The CDR3 DNA reads TGCGCCAGCAGCCTAGGACTCCCTGGTCAGCCCCAGCATTTT. Translated: CASSLGLPGQPQHF.